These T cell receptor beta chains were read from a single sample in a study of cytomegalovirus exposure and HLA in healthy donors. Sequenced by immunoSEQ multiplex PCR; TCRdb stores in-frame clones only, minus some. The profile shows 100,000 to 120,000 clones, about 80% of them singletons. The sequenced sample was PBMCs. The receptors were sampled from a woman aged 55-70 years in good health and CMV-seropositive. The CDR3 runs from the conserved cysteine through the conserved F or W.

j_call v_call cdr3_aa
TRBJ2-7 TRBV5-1 CASSLAGGAYEQYF
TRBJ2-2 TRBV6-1 CASRGLAGHTGELFF
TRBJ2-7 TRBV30 CAWSEASLLNEQYF
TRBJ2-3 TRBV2 CASKGDSTDTQYF
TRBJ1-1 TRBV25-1 CASSELAGQGNTEAFF
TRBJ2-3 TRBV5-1 CASSSNSGTDTQYF
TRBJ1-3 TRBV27 CASSSRTGGRGNTIYF
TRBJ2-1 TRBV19 CASRGLDRSTSSYNEQFF
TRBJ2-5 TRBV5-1 CASSLGYGDQETQYF
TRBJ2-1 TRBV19 CATAASRSSYNEQFF
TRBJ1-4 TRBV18 CASSPRPLEDATNEKLFF
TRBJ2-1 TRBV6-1 CASSSPTGNEQFF
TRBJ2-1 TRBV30 CAWSRTGGILNEQFF
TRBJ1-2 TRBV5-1 CASSLLTGGGDGYTF
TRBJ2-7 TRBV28 CASSLQGTSGVYEQYF
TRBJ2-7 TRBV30 CAWSVDRPAYEQYF
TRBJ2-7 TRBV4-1 CASSRTLGLRHYEQYF
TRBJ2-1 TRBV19 CASSTEGTSGSYNEQFF
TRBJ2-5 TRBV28 CASRGTLQETQYF
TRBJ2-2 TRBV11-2 CASSPIPSSVNTGELFF
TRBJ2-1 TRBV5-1 CASTQTGVDEQFF
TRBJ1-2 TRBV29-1 CSVEGQGSGYTF
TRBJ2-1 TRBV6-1 CASSEGLGARRMGEQFF
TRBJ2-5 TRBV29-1 CSVGQEGETQYF
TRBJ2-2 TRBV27 CASSSPREIGTGELFF
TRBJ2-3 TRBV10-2 CASMRKIADTQYF